This T cell receptor beta chain was identified in a study of T cell repertoires in cytomegalovirus infection. At the level of the study: CMV infection and matching HLA type were both indicated by public TCR beta signatures.

A single record per CDR3 protein comes from TCRdb applying MiXCR to the reads. The repertoire holds more than 500,000 distinct CDR3 sequences, with 16% as singletons. The ends were cut back, 5 bases at V and 8 bases at J, with 10 bases in the middle. CDR3 length: 12 residues. CDR1 and CDR2 from the germline V gene are SEHNR and FQNEAQ (reference sequence). General observations from the study: Across the ex vivo response, the dominant clonotypes were HLA-C-restricted CMV-specific TCR beta clonotypes.

The table lists this clonotype with a count of one. Antigen specificity is unknown. Here the CDR3 omits its conserved ending phenylalanine or tryptophan, so a read error is the likely source. The chain recombines TRBV7-9 with TRBJ2-1; unclear D gene. The sequencing sample was made of CD8+ T cells from PBMCs. This TCR derives from a human donor in good health (CMV status not recorded). Some clones in this sample may be carry-over from other donors' samples. In DNA form, the CDR3 reads TGTGCCAGCAGCCTTACAGTTGATGAGCAGTTCTTA. Its translation is CASSLTVDEQFL.